A selection of T cell receptor beta chains follows, all from one sample in a study of neurological immune-mediated disorders. TCRdb re-called the 5' RACE reads through MiXCR, storing one row per CDR3 protein. The sample carries approximately 30,000 distinct CDR3 sequences, about 3.8% recorded once. Material for sequencing was CD4+ T cells from blood. These receptors all come from a woman aged 35 to 49 in good health. Each CDR3 is given with its conserved first and last residue. The D gene is left open where the match is weak. Where a row states a size, it is once, few, many or the class of an expanded clone; other rows omit it.

CDR3aa,CDR3nt,d_gene,j_gene,abundance,v_gene
CASSLDSTVRAAQYF,TGTGCCAGCAGCTTAGATTCGACAGTCCGAGCGGCCCAGTACTTC,.,TRBJ2-5,many,TRBV11-2
CASSSLRGLGANVLTF,TGCGCCAGCAGCAGCTTGAGGGGGCTCGGGGCCAACGTCCTGACTTTC,TRBD1,TRBJ2-6,many,TRBV5-1
CASSPRLREQYF,TGTGCCAGCAGCCCACGGCTTCGCGAGCAGTACTTC,.,TRBJ2-7,many,TRBV11-2
CASTLGGQETQYF,TGCGCCAGCACCCTGGGAGGCCAAGAGACCCAGTACTTC,.,TRBJ2-5,many,TRBV5-1
CASSFGQGGGETQYF,TGTGCCAGCAGTTTCGGACAGGGAGGAGGGGAGACCCAGTACTTC,TRBD1,TRBJ2-5,.,TRBV12-3/TRBV12-4
CASSQDRGLQETQYF,TGCGCCAGCAGCCAAGATAGGGGACTCCAAGAGACCCAGTACTTC,.,TRBJ2-5,many,TRBV4-1
CSARETQGLQPQHF,TGCAGTGCTCGGGAAACACAGGGGCTACAGCCCCAGCATTTT,TRBD1,TRBJ1-5,many,TRBV20-1
CSASGVEGRDYEQYF,TGCAGTGCTAGCGGGGTGGAGGGGAGAGACTACGAGCAGTACTTC,.,TRBJ2-7,many,TRBV20-1
CSARGVSIPGNTIYF,TGCAGTGCTAGAGGCGTCAGCATCCCTGGAAACACCATATATTTT,.,TRBJ1-3,many,TRBV20-1
CASSVDGTGSLPSTDTQYF,TGTGCCAGCAGCGTAGACGGGACAGGGAGTCTACCCAGCACAGATACGCAGTATTTT,TRBD1,TRBJ2-3,many,TRBV9
CASSLRDMAYEQYF,TGTGCCAGCAGTCTCCGGGACATGGCCTACGAGCAGTACTTC,.,TRBJ2-7,many,TRBV12-3/TRBV12-4
CASSQKGQGVSGYTF,TGTGCCAGCAGCCAAAAGGGACAGGGGGTCTCTGGCTACACCTTC,TRBD1,TRBJ1-2,many,TRBV3-1
CASSLSPGPSGEQYF,TGTGCCAGCAGCTTATCTCCAGGGCCTTCTGGGGAGCAGTACTTC,.,TRBJ2-7,many,TRBV7-9
CASSQTSGRYEQYF,TGTGCCAGCAGCCAGACTAGCGGGAGGTACGAGCAGTACTTC,TRBD2,TRBJ2-7,many,TRBV28
CASSGQGGNQPQHF,TGTGCCAGCAGTGGACAGGGCGGGAATCAGCCCCAGCATTTT,TRBD1,TRBJ1-5,many,TRBV2
CSARASQGAGEQFF,TGCAGTGCTAGAGCCTCACAGGGGGCGGGTGAGCAGTTCTTC,TRBD1,TRBJ2-1,many,TRBV20-1
CASSLELVAEAFF,TGCGCCAGCAGCTTGGAACTGGTGGCTGAAGCTTTCTTT,.,TRBJ1-1,many,TRBV5-1
CASSRGHIYEQYF,TGTGCCAGCAGCCGAGGACACATCTACGAGCAGTACTTC,.,TRBJ2-7,many,TRBV7-6
CASSTDRGTDTQYF,TGTGCCAGCAGTACGGACAGGGGCACAGATACGCAGTATTTT,TRBD1,TRBJ2-3,many,TRBV12-3/TRBV12-4
CSAGGKGLASRRDQYF,TGCAGTGCTGGGGGCAAGGGACTAGCGTCGCGAAGAGACCAGTACTTC,TRBD2,TRBJ2-5,many,TRBV20-1
CASSLLPQETQYF,TGTGCCAGCAGCTTACTTCCCCAAGAGACCCAGTACTTC,.,TRBJ2-5,.,TRBV11-2
CSAHRIDPGAFF,TGCAGTGCCCACAGGATTGATCCGGGAGCTTTCTTT,.,TRBJ1-1,many,TRBV20-1
CSARPRGDETQYF,TGCAGTGCTAGGCCGAGGGGGGATGAGACCCAGTACTTC,.,TRBJ2-5,many,TRBV20-1
CASSLSPKGGGSDTQYF,TGCGCCAGCAGCTTGTCTCCCAAGGGAGGGGGATCGGATACGCAGTATTTT,.,TRBJ2-3,many,TRBV5-1
CASSLGGDETQYF,TGCGCCAGCAGCTTGGGAGGGGATGAGACCCAGTACTTC,.,TRBJ2-5,many,TRBV5-1
CSARDAAGIYEQYF,TGCAGTGCTAGAGATGCGGCGGGGATCTACGAGCAGTACTTC,.,TRBJ2-7,many,TRBV20-1
CASSPTSETQYF,TGTGCCAGCTCACCAACATCAGAGACCCAGTACTTC,.,TRBJ2-5,many,TRBV18
CASSFPSGQGSYEQYF,TGTGCCAGCAGTTTTCCGTCAGGACAGGGGTCCTACGAGCAGTACTTC,TRBD1,TRBJ2-7,many,TRBV28
CASRGGGSYEQYF,TGTGCCAGCAGGGGAGGAGGGTCGTACGAGCAGTACTTC,.,TRBJ2-7,once,TRBV27
CASSRVKETQYF,TGTGCCAGCAGCCGCGTTAAAGAGACCCAGTACTTC,.,TRBJ2-5,many,TRBV3-1
CASSLGWDRETQYF,TGTGCCAGCAGCTTAGGGTGGGACAGAGAGACCCAGTACTTC,TRBD1,TRBJ2-5,many,TRBV7-2
CASSSLAGVPGNEQFF,TGTGCCAGCAGTTCTCTAGCGGGGGTCCCGGGGAATGAGCAGTTCTTC,TRBD2,TRBJ2-1,many,TRBV27
CASSLAGVHYGYTF,TGTGCCAGCAGCTTAGCGGGAGTCCACTATGGCTACACCTTC,.,TRBJ1-2,many,TRBV7-2
CATSGGVNTEAFF,TGTGCCACCAGTGGAGGGGTGAACACTGAAGCTTTCTTT,.,TRBJ1-1,many,TRBV24-1
CATQVAGVYNEQFF,TGTGCCACCCAAGTAGCGGGAGTATACAATGAGCAGTTCTTC,TRBD2,TRBJ2-1,many,TRBV7-8
CASSPRSSYEQYF,TGTGCCAGCAGCCCCCGGAGCTCCTACGAGCAGTACTTC,.,TRBJ2-7,many,TRBV7-2
CASPIGRQMNTEAFF,TGCGCCAGCCCCATCGGAAGACAGATGAACACTGAAGCTTTCTTT,.,TRBJ1-1,.,TRBV4-1
CTTPRGTGGTEKLFF,TGCACCACCCCTAGGGGGACAGGGGGGACTGAAAAACTGTTTTTT,TRBD1,TRBJ1-4,many,TRBV20-1
CASSQVERGNGEQYF,TGTGCCAGCAGCCAAGTCGAGCGGGGGAATGGCGAGCAGTACTTC,TRBD2,TRBJ2-7,many,TRBV3-1
CASSLAGKGAWSYEQYF,TGCGCCAGCAGCTTGGCGGGGAAGGGGGCTTGGTCCTACGAGCAGTACTTC,TRBD1,TRBJ2-7,many,TRBV5-1
CASSQGGTGWWEQFF,TGTGCCAGCAGCCAAGGGGGGACAGGGTGGTGGGAGCAGTTCTTC,TRBD1,TRBJ2-1,many,TRBV3-1
CSAPSGASGNTIYF,TGCAGTGCTCCATCCGGGGCCTCTGGAAACACCATATATTTT,.,TRBJ1-3,many,TRBV20-1
CASRGLAGSYNEQFF,TGTGCCAGCAGAGGACTAGCGGGATCCTACAATGAGCAGTTCTTC,TRBD2,TRBJ2-1,many,TRBV2
CASSQGQDQSTDTQYF,TGCGCCAGCAGCCAAGGACAGGACCAAAGCACAGATACGCAGTATTTT,.,TRBJ2-3,many,TRBV4-1
CAISDYRGDGNTIYF,TGTGCCATCAGTGACTACAGGGGAGACGGAAACACCATATATTTT,TRBD1,TRBJ1-3,many,TRBV10-3
CASNPLGQGAF,TGTGCCAGCAACCCACTGGGACAGGGAGCCTTC,TRBD1,TRBJ1-2,large,TRBV12-3/TRBV12-4
CASSQGEKYYGYTF,TGCGCCAGCAGCCAAGGGGAGAAGTATTATGGCTACACCTTC,.,TRBJ1-2,many,TRBV4-1
CASSDRYRTDTQYF,TGCGCCAGCAGTGACCGATATCGCACAGATACGCAGTATTTT,.,TRBJ2-3,many,TRBV10-1
CASSIRTSGSIGETQYF,TGTGCCAGCAGTATTCGGACTAGCGGGAGTATAGGAGAGACCCAGTACTTC,TRBD2,TRBJ2-5,many,TRBV28
CSARDLLATDTDTQYF,TGCAGTGCTAGAGATTTATTGGCTACTGACACAGATACGCAGTATTTT,.,TRBJ2-3,many,TRBV20-1
CASRAEQGGFEQYF,TGCGCCAGCAGAGCAGAACAGGGGGGGTTTGAGCAGTACTTC,.,TRBJ2-7,many,TRBV5-1
CASSFTGELFF,TGTGCCAGCAGTTTTACCGGGGAGCTGTTTTTT,.,TRBJ2-2,many,TRBV12-3/TRBV12-4